A selection of T cell receptor beta chains follows, all from one sample in a study of cytomegalovirus exposure and HLA in healthy donors. TCRdb's table, derived via immunoSEQ multiplex PCR, lists solely in-frame clones and lacks some. The table includes some 170,000 clones, 75% detected once. Sequencing used PBMCs. The receptor source for this set is a woman in her forties or fifties in good health and CMV-seropositive. The CDR3 runs from the conserved cysteine through the conserved F or W. The order of the fields is CDR3 protein, V gene, J gene, D gene, clone size. A D gene is named only where the DNA matches it firmly. Rows may omit the clone size; those that give it use once, few, many or a size class.

CDR3aa: CASSGLTSPYNEQFF
v_gene: TRBV2
j_gene: TRBJ2-1
d_gene: .
abundance: .

CDR3aa: CASSLVGTGDLTGELFF
v_gene: TRBV5-1
j_gene: TRBJ2-2
d_gene: TRBD1
abundance: .

CDR3aa: CASRLTVNTEAFF
v_gene: TRBV6-1
j_gene: TRBJ1-1
d_gene: .
abundance: .

CDR3aa: CASSLGSGGQGGYTF
v_gene: TRBV27
j_gene: TRBJ1-2
d_gene: .
abundance: few

CDR3aa: CASSLSGDGDQPQHF
v_gene: TRBV5-1
j_gene: TRBJ1-5
d_gene: .
abundance: .

CDR3aa: CASSLDGKSHNEQFF
v_gene: TRBV11-3
j_gene: TRBJ2-1
d_gene: .
abundance: .

CDR3aa: CASRVQRGQETQYF
v_gene: TRBV6-5
j_gene: TRBJ2-5
d_gene: TRBD2
abundance: once

CDR3aa: CASSVARGDGEQYF
v_gene: TRBV9
j_gene: TRBJ2-7
d_gene: .
abundance: .

CDR3aa: CASRQGNNYGYTF
v_gene: TRBV27
j_gene: TRBJ1-2
d_gene: TRBD1
abundance: .

CDR3aa: CATSIGQGAIQPQHF
v_gene: TRBV15
j_gene: TRBJ1-5
d_gene: TRBD1
abundance: .

CDR3aa: CASSPGGSNEQFF
v_gene: TRBV10-1
j_gene: TRBJ2-1
d_gene: .
abundance: .

CDR3aa: CASRSQVTLTF
v_gene: TRBV27
j_gene: TRBJ1-2
d_gene: .
abundance: .

CDR3aa: CASSLVSRIGNQPQHF
v_gene: TRBV11-2
j_gene: TRBJ1-5
d_gene: .
abundance: .

CDR3aa: CASSPDFHTDTQYF
v_gene: TRBV7-9
j_gene: TRBJ2-3
d_gene: .
abundance: .

CDR3aa: CACSVNTEAFF
v_gene: TRBV30
j_gene: TRBJ1-1
d_gene: .
abundance: .

CDR3aa: CASSPTGGTYNEQFF
v_gene: TRBV6-5
j_gene: TRBJ2-1
d_gene: .
abundance: .

CDR3aa: CASRQGEDGYTF
v_gene: TRBV5-1
j_gene: TRBJ1-2
d_gene: TRBD1
abundance: .

CDR3aa: CASSLEGSGDYNEQFF
v_gene: TRBV27
j_gene: TRBJ2-1
d_gene: .
abundance: .

CDR3aa: CASSYPGTEGVLSYGYTF
v_gene: TRBV7-9
j_gene: TRBJ1-2
d_gene: TRBD1
abundance: .

CDR3aa: CASSLEANTDTQYF
v_gene: TRBV5-1
j_gene: TRBJ2-3
d_gene: .
abundance: few

CDR3aa: CASSPQGNRDTQYF
v_gene: TRBV18
j_gene: TRBJ2-3
d_gene: .
abundance: .

CDR3aa: CASRGQGAGSYEQYF
v_gene: TRBV6-5
j_gene: .
d_gene: TRBD1
abundance: .

CDR3aa: CASRAQGYSTDTQYF
v_gene: TRBV6-4
j_gene: TRBJ2-3
d_gene: TRBD1
abundance: .

CDR3aa: CASSRDRGAYGYTF
v_gene: TRBV7-6
j_gene: TRBJ1-2
d_gene: TRBD1
abundance: few

CDR3aa: CASSVARDRGRVGYTF
v_gene: TRBV9
j_gene: TRBJ1-2
d_gene: TRBD1
abundance: .

CDR3aa: CASSDKGQGYEQYF
v_gene: TRBV27
j_gene: TRBJ2-7
d_gene: TRBD1
abundance: .

CDR3aa: CASNTQGATNEKLFF
v_gene: TRBV7-2
j_gene: TRBJ1-4
d_gene: TRBD1
abundance: .

CDR3aa: CASSLLLYGYTF
v_gene: TRBV28
j_gene: TRBJ1-2
d_gene: .
abundance: .

CDR3aa: CASSLGGLTEAFF
v_gene: TRBV11-2
j_gene: TRBJ1-1
d_gene: .
abundance: .

CDR3aa: CASSDRGLRWNTEAFF
v_gene: TRBV6-4
j_gene: TRBJ1-1
d_gene: TRBD1
abundance: .

CDR3aa: CASSHEGAYEQYF
v_gene: TRBV4-1
j_gene: TRBJ2-7
d_gene: .
abundance: .

CDR3aa: CASSTTSGARSYEQYF
v_gene: TRBV5-6
j_gene: TRBJ2-7
d_gene: TRBD2
abundance: .

CDR3aa: CASSLLGLAQETQYF
v_gene: TRBV7-9
j_gene: TRBJ2-5
d_gene: TRBD2
abundance: few

CDR3aa: CAITGGRVSPLHF
v_gene: TRBV6-5
j_gene: TRBJ1-6
d_gene: TRBD1
abundance: .

CDR3aa: CAISESSQGAGTYEQYF
v_gene: TRBV10-3
j_gene: .
d_gene: TRBD1
abundance: .

CDR3aa: CASSIREQPLRSPLHF
v_gene: TRBV19
j_gene: TRBJ1-6
d_gene: .
abundance: .

CDR3aa: CASSLELGGSETQYF
v_gene: TRBV5-8
j_gene: TRBJ2-5
d_gene: .
abundance: many

CDR3aa: CASSSLGGSYEQYF
v_gene: TRBV11-1
j_gene: TRBJ2-7
d_gene: .
abundance: .

CDR3aa: CASSEGGRVDTQYF
v_gene: TRBV11-1
j_gene: TRBJ2-3
d_gene: TRBD1
abundance: .

CDR3aa: CASRKPQGYEQYF
v_gene: TRBV2
j_gene: TRBJ2-7
d_gene: .
abundance: .

CDR3aa: CASSETSPGYSPLHF
v_gene: TRBV27
j_gene: TRBJ1-6
d_gene: .
abundance: .

CDR3aa: CASSLGGRRENIQYF
v_gene: TRBV27
j_gene: TRBJ2-4
d_gene: .
abundance: .

CDR3aa: CASSIAVNTEAFF
v_gene: TRBV19
j_gene: TRBJ1-1
d_gene: .
abundance: .

CDR3aa: CASSSGQGSYEQYF
v_gene: TRBV6-6
j_gene: TRBJ2-7
d_gene: TRBD1
abundance: few

CDR3aa: CAIRGQVSSYEQYF
v_gene: TRBV10-3
j_gene: TRBJ2-7
d_gene: TRBD1
abundance: .

CDR3aa: CSVEESGVETQYF
v_gene: TRBV29-1
j_gene: TRBJ2-5
d_gene: .
abundance: .

CDR3aa: CASSLSAGYTDTQYF
v_gene: TRBV5-4
j_gene: TRBJ2-3
d_gene: .
abundance: .

CDR3aa: CASNEGRRDYTF
v_gene: TRBV2
j_gene: TRBJ1-2
d_gene: .
abundance: .

CDR3aa: CASSEWASRTDTQYF
v_gene: TRBV2
j_gene: TRBJ2-3
d_gene: .
abundance: .

CDR3aa: CASSPFPGKTYEQYF
v_gene: TRBV6-5
j_gene: TRBJ2-7
d_gene: .
abundance: .

CDR3aa: CASSNSGGFYNEQFF
v_gene: TRBV6-1
j_gene: TRBJ2-1
d_gene: TRBD2
abundance: once

CDR3aa: CASSESFGGANEQYF
v_gene: TRBV6-1
j_gene: TRBJ2-7
d_gene: TRBD2
abundance: .

CDR3aa: CASERSSGNTIYF
v_gene: TRBV2
j_gene: TRBJ1-3
d_gene: .
abundance: .

CDR3aa: CASSGLNSDQPQHF
v_gene: TRBV2
j_gene: TRBJ1-5
d_gene: .
abundance: .

CDR3aa: CASSRARGPSYEQYF
v_gene: TRBV7-2
j_gene: TRBJ2-7
d_gene: .
abundance: .

CDR3aa: CASRPPGGRNEQFF
v_gene: TRBV11-2
j_gene: TRBJ2-1
d_gene: TRBD1
abundance: few

CDR3aa: CASSLGTGNTGELFF
v_gene: TRBV5-4
j_gene: TRBJ2-2
d_gene: TRBD1
abundance: .

CDR3aa: CSVNLGQGVTGELFF
v_gene: TRBV29-1
j_gene: TRBJ2-2
d_gene: TRBD1
abundance: .

CDR3aa: CASSPRTGFTEAFF
v_gene: TRBV5-4
j_gene: TRBJ1-1
d_gene: TRBD1
abundance: .

CDR3aa: CASSPSLTLNTEAFF
v_gene: TRBV5-1
j_gene: TRBJ1-1
d_gene: .
abundance: .